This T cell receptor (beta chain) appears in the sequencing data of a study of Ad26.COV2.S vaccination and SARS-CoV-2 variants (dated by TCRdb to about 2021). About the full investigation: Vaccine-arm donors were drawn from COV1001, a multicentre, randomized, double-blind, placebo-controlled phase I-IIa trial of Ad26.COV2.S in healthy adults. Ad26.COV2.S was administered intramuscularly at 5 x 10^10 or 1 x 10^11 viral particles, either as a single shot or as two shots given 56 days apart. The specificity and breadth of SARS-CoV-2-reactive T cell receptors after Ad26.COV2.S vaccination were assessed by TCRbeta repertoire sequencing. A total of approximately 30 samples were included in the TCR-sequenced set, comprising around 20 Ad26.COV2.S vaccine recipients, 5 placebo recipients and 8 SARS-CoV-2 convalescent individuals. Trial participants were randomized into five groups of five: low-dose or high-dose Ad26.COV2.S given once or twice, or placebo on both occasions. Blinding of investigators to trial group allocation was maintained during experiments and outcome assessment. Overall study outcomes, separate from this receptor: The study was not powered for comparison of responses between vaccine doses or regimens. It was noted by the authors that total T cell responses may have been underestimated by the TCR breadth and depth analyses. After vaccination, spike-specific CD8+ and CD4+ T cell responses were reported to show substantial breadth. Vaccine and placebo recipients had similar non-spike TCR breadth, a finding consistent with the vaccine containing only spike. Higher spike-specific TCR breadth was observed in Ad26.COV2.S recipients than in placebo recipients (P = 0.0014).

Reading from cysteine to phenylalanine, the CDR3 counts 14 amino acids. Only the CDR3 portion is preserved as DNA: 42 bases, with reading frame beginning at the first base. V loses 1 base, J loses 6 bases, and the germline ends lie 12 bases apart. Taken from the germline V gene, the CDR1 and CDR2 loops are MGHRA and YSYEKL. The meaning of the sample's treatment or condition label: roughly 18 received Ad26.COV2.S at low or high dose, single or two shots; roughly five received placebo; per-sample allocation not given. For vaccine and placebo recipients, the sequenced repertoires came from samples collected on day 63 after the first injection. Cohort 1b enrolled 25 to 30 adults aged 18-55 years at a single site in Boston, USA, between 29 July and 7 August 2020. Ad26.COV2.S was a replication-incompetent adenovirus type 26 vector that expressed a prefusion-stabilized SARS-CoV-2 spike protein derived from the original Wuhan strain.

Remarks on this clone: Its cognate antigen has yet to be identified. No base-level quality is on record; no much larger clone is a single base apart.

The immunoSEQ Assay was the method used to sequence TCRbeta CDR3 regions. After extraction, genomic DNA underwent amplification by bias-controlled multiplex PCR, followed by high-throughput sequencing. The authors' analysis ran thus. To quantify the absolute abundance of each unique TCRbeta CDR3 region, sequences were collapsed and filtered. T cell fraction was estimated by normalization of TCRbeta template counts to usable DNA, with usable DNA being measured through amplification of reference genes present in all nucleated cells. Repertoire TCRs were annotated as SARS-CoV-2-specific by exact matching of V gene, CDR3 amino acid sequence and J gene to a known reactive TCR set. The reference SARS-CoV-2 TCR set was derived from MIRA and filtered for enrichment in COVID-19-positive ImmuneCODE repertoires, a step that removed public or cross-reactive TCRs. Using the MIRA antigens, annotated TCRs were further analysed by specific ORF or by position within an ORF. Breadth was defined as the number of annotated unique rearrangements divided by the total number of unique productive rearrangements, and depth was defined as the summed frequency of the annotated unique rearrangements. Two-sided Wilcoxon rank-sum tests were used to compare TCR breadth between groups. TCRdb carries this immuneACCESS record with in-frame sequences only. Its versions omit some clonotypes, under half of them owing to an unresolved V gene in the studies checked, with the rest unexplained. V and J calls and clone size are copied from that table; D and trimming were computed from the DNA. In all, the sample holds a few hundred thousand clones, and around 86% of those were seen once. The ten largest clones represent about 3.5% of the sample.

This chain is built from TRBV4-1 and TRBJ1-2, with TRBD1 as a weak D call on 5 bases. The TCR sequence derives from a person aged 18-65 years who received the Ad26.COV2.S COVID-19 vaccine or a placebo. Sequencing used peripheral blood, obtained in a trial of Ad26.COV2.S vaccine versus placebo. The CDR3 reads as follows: CASSQAGQGDGYTF. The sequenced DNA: TGCGCCAGCAGCCAAGCAGGTCAGGGCGATGGCTACACCTTC.